These 14 T cell receptor beta chains share one sample of origin, sequenced in a study of blood T cell repertoires in COVID-19. Libraries were prepared by immunoSEQ multiplex PCR; TCRdb keeps only in-frame clonotypes and omits some of them. Of some 73,000 clones in the sample, roughly three quarters were seen once. What was sequenced was peripheral blood. All receptors come from an older man with COVID-19, enrolled during active disease.

The sample holds a few counts of this clone. The rearrangement joins TRBV2 to TRBJ2-7; 8 positions match TRBD2. This CDR3 has 15 residues. Germline CDR1 is SNHLY and CDR2 is FYNNEI. The CDR3 reads CASSQLGGALGEQYF. The CDR3 DNA reads TGTGCTAGCTCCCAGCTCGGGGGGGCGCTGGGCGAGCAGTACTTC.

The rearrangement uses TRBV2 and TRBJ2-6, with D maybe TRBD1 (6 bases). Germline V gene lookup returns CDR1 SNHLY and CDR2 FYNNEI. The CDR3 length is 16 residues. Trimming removed 6 bases from V and 0 bases from J, with 12 bases in between. In DNA, the CDR3 is TGTGCCAGCAGAGCGGACAGCTACTCTGGGGCCAACGTCCTGACTTTC. Translating gives CASRADSYSGANVLTF.

This clone has a handful of counts. The chain joins TRBV7-2 to TRBJ1-6; no clear D. V shed 5 bases and J shed 13 bases, with 18 bases lying between them. Germline V gene lookup returns CDR1 SGHTA and CDR2 FQGNSA. The CDR3 consists of 14 residues. CDR3: CASSHGSAPGPLHF. CDR3 DNA: TGTGCCAGCAGCCACGGGTCGGCCCCGGGTCCCCTCCACTTT.

The chain joins TRBV7-3 to TRBJ1-1, with 7 nucleotides matching TRBD1. The length of the CDR3 is 15 residues. Germline trimming cut 1 base from V and 1 base from J; bases unmatched to any gene: 3. CDR1 SGHTA and CDR2 FQGTGA come from the germline V gene. As DNA, the CDR3 is TGTGCCAGCAGCTTAATGGGACAGTCGAACACTGAAGCTTTCTTT. Amino acids: CASSLMGQSNTEAFF. Complete variable domain (other parts from reference TRBV7-3 and TRBJ1-1): GAGVSQTPSNKVTEKGKYVELRCDPISGHTALYWYRQSLGQGPEFLIYFQGTGAADDSGLPNDRFFAVRPEGSVSTLKIQRTERGDSAVYLCASSLMGQSNTEAFFGQGTRLTVV.

Judged by abundance, this clone is medium-sized. Other DNA sequences in the sample encode the same CDR3. The chain carries TRBV4-3 and TRBJ1-5; D gene ambiguous. Germline V gives CDR1 LGHNA, CDR2 YSLEER. The CDR3 sequence is 13 residues long. V lost 0 bases to trimming and J lost 7 bases, with 7 bases between them. Here the CDR3 reads CASSQDLMQPQHF. CDR3 DNA: TGCGCCAGCAGCCAAGATTTAATGCAGCCCCAGCATTTT.

The chain has TRBV29-1 and TRBJ1-1, with TRBD1 matching over 7 bases. Per germline, CDR1 SQVTM and CDR2 ANQGSEA. Trimming cost V 7 bases and J 0 bases; bases outside gene matches: 8. This CDR3 has 14 residues. Here the CDR3 DNA reads TGCAGCGCAATGGGACAGTTCCTGAACACTGAAGCTTTCTTT. Protein product: CSAMGQFLNTEAFF.

This clone was seen only once. J is TRBJ1-5 and V is TRBV18; D is perhaps TRBD1 (6 bases). This CDR3 is 14 amino acids long. Per germline, CDR1 KGHSH and CDR2 LQKENI. V lost 2 bases and J lost 8, with 13 bases in between. In DNA, the CDR3 is TGTGCCAGCTCACCAACGGGGGGCGAGGAGCCCCAGCATTTT. This sequence encodes CASSPTGGEEPQHF. The whole variable domain, remainder taken from reference TRBV18 and TRBJ1-5, is NAGVMQNPRHLVRRRGQEARLRCSPMKGHSHVYWYRQLPEEGLKFMVYLQKENIIDESGMPKERFSAEFPKEGPSILRIQQVVRGDSAAYFCASSPTGGEEPQHFGDGTRLSIL.

Remarks on this clone: A much larger clone lies a single base off, so this may be a read error. V usage is TRBV5-4 and J usage is TRBJ2-7, with 8 bases that match TRBD1. V gave up 4 bases and J gave up 1 base; unmatched junction bases: 4. Germline V gene lookup returns CDR1 SGHNT and CDR2 YYREEE (reference sequence). The CDR3 has 14 amino acids. The CDR3: CASSPDRGSYEQYF. CDR3 bases: TGTGCCAGCAGCCCTGACAGGGGTTCCTACGAGCAGTACTTC.

This rearrangement joins TRBV4-2 to TRBJ1-1, with D hard to call. With 0 bases removed from V and 8 bases from J, the gap between germline ends came to 10 bases. This CDR3 has 13 residues. CDR1 and CDR2 (germline): LGHNA, YNFKEQ. The CDR3 DNA sequence: TGTGCCAGCAGCCAAGAAGGCGGCAGCGAAGCTTTCTTT. Protein product: CASSQEGGSEAFF.

The chain recombines TRBV19 with TRBJ1-2; 7 nucleotides align to TRBD1. The V gene end was trimmed by 3 bases and the J gene end by 4 bases; junction bases not matched to a gene: 8. The CDR3 is made up of 15 amino acids. Per the germline V gene, CDR1 is LNHDA and CDR2 is SQIVND (reference sequence). For the CDR3, the DNA is TGTGCCAGTAGTATTTTTTCGGGACAGATCTATGGCTACACCTTC. Translation gives CASSIFSGQIYGYTF.

This chain joins TRBV27 and TRBJ2-7, with a tentative D call TRBD2 (6 bases). The CDR3 contains 15 residues. The germline V and J ends were trimmed by 10 bases and 2 bases, with 21 bases remaining between them. Germline V lookup: CDR1 MNHEY, CDR2 SMNVEV (reference sequence). The CDR3 DNA reads as TGTGCCACCTCGCGTAGCGGTCTAGGGGCCTACGAGCAGTACTTC. It codes for CATSRSGLGAYEQYF.

The J gene is TRBJ2-7, the V gene TRBV6-2 or TRBV6-3; D remains unclear. Trimming left V 2 bases short and J 4 bases short, with 9 bases between. This CDR3 has 13 amino acids. Germline V gene lookup returns CDR1 MNHEY and CDR2 SVGEGT. Here the CDR3 DNA reads TGTGCCAGCAGTTACGAGACTGGATACGAGCAGTACTTC. This translates into CASSYETGYEQYF.

The rearrangement uses TRBV7-6 and TRBJ2-7; 7 bases align to TRBD2. The V gene's germline CDR1 is SGHVS and CDR2 FNYEAQ. The length of the CDR3 is 16 residues. The trim removed 0 bases at V and 4 bases at J, leaving 9 bases unmatched. The CDR3 DNA reads TGTGCCAGCAGCTTAGCGACTCCTAGCGGAAGATACGAGCAGTACTTC. Translating gives CASSLATPSGRYEQYF.

The chain joins TRBV14 to TRBJ1-2; a weak D match, TRBD1 (5 bases). This CDR3 is 16 amino acids long. Trimming shortened V by 0 bases and J by 0 bases, and 11 bases separated the two germline ends. Germline lookup yields CDR1 SGHDN and CDR2 FVKESK. In DNA, the CDR3 is TGTGCCAGCAGCCAAGATCCGACAGAAGCTAACTATGGCTACACCTTC. Translating gives CASSQDPTEANYGYTF.